The clone carrying this TCR beta chain was picked up a small number of times. This sample was taken from a study of response to subunit inactivated influenza vaccine. V was clipped by 6 bases and J by 0 bases, with 12 bases between them. The CDR3 is 15 amino acids. Germline CDR1 is LGHNA and CDR2 is YNFKEQ. TCRdb fed the RT-PCR reads into MiXCR, producing one record per CDR3 protein. The data show about 540,000 distinct CDR3 sequences, roughly 25% seen once. These same records also appear under a second study, on T cells expressing NK-cell markers. This second study says: TCR beta libraries carry UMIs added by 5'RACE template switching. Anti-gamma-delta TCR antibody use in several experiments restricted sorting to alpha-beta TCR T cells. Dominant NKG2C+ clonotypes accounted for roughly 1.0-7.5% of CD8+ T cells in six donors. These same clonotypes (in a few donors) also led the CD3+CD56-NKG2C+ fraction.

This clonotype originated in a man aged 45 to 65 who received an inactivated influenza vaccine. The chain combines TRBV4-2 with TRBJ1-3, with a tentative D call TRBD1 (5 bases). The specimen was CD4+ T cells sorted from PBMCs, collected roughly 13 days after vaccination. CDR3 protein: CASSLTVSSGNTIYF. The CDR3 coding sequence is TGTGCCAGCAGTCTGACAGTATCCTCTGGAAACACCATATATTTT.